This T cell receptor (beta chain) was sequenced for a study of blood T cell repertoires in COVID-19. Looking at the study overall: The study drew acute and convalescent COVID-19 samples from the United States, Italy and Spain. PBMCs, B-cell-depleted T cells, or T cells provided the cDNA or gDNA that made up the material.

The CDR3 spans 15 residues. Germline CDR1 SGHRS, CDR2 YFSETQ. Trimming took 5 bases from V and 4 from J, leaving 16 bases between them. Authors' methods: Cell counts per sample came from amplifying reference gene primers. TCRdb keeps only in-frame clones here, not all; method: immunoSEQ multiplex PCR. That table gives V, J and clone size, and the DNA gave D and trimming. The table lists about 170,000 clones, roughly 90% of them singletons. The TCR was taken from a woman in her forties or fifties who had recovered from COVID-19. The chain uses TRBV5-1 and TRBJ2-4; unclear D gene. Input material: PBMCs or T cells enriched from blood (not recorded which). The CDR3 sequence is CASSIEAGIKNIQYF. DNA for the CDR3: TGCGCCAGCAGTATCGAGGCCGGAATTAAAAACATTCAGTACTTC.